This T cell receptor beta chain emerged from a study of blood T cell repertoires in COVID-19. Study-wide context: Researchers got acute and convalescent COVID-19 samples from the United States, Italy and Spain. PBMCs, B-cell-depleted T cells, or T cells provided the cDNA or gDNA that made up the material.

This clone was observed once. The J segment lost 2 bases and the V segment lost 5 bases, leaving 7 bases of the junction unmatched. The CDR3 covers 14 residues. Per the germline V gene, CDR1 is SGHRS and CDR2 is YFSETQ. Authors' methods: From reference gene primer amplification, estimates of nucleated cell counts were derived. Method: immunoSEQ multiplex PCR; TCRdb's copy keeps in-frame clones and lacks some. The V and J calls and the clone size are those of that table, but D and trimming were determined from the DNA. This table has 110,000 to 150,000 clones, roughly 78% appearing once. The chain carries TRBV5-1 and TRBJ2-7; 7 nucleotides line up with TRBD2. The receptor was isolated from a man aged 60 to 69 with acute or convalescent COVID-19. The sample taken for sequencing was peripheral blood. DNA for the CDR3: TGCGCCAGCAGTAACGGACTAGGGGCCTACGAGCAGTACTTC. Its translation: CASSNGLGAYEQYF.